Detailed here is one T cell receptor (beta chain). Germline V gene sequence: CDR1 KGHSH, CDR2 LQKENI. V lost 3 bases and J lost 4; bases outside the gene matches: 4. The length of the CDR3 is 14 residues. This specimen belongs to a study of blood T cell repertoires in COVID-19. Overall study: Italy, Spain and the United States were the sources of the convalescent and acute COVID-19 samples.

In the original workflow: Reference gene primer amplification in the assay estimated nucleated cell counts. Clones were read by immunoSEQ multiplex PCR, and TCRdb kept only the in-frame ones, dropping some. V, J and clone size were drawn from that table, and D and trimming were deduced from the DNA. The table has 50,000 to 65,000 clones, around 83% seen once. Sequences were obtained from peripheral blood. This chain joins TRBV18 and TRBJ2-3, with 7 bases identical to TRBD1. This TCR derives from a human donor in a cohort sampled during active COVID-19. CDR3 in DNA: TGTGCCAGCTCACCGAACAGGGGCCCAGATACGCAGTATTTT. It translates to CASSPNRGPDTQYF. Combining the CDR3 with reference TRBV18 and TRBJ2-3 gives the whole variable domain NAGVMQNPRHLVRRRGQEARLRCSPMKGHSHVYWYRQLPEEGLKFMVYLQKENIIDESGMPKERFSAEFPKEGPSILRIQQVVRGDSAAYFCASSPNRGPDTQYFGPGTRLTVL.